The next 19 T cell receptor beta chains were all read from a single sample in a study of CD8 T cells in Susac syndrome. Random hexamers were used to reverse transcribe an amount of about 0.45 to 1 ug RNA. Via MiXCR, TCRdb re-called the immunoSEQ multiplex PCR reads, giving one row per CDR3 protein. Here the sample spans hundreds of thousands of distinct CDR3 sequences, 70% to 90% being singletons. The material sequenced was CD8+ T cells from PBMCs. These receptors originate from a human donor with multiple sclerosis.

The chain joins TRBV27 to TRBJ1-3; the match to TRBD1 covers 7 bases. Germline CDR1 MNHEY, CDR2 SMNVEV (reference sequence). CDR3 size: 17 residues. J was trimmed by 0 bases and V by 6 bases; bases with no gene match: 11. The CDR3 DNA is TGTGCCAGCAGCCTCACAGGGGCGATCACCTCTGGAAACACCATATATTTT. Its translation: CASSLTGAITSGNTIYF.

The chain employs TRBV27 and TRBJ2-7, with a possible D match to TRBD1 (6 bases). The CDR3 has 13 residues. V lost 7 bases and J lost 6, with 16 bases in between. CDR1 is MNHEY, CDR2 SMNVEV, per germline (reference sequence). CDR3 sequence (DNA): TGTGCCAGCATGGTGACAGGTGGTCTCGAGCAGTACTTC. This encodes CASMVTGGLEQYF.

V is TRBV4-2 and J is TRBJ1-6; D is unclear. V dropped 4 bases and J dropped 6 bases, with 13 bases sitting between them. The V gene's germline CDR1 is LGHNA and CDR2 YNFKEQ. The CDR3 loop spans 15 amino acids. The CDR3 nucleotides read TGTGCCAGCAGCCCAACCGACGGAAGTAATTCACCCCTCCACTTT. Its translation is CASSPTDGSNSPLHF.

The chain joins TRBV12-5 to TRBJ1-2; 8 positions match TRBD1. Trimming cost V 6 bases and J 6 bases; bases outside gene matches: 6. The CDR3 runs to 13 residues. Germline V gene lookup returns CDR1 LGHNT and CDR2 FRNRAP. CDR3 sequence: CASGLGQGNGYTF. In DNA form, the CDR3 reads TGTGCTAGTGGACTAGGACAGGGTAATGGCTACACCTTC.

The rearrangement joins TRBV6-5 to TRBJ2-2, with 7 positions matching TRBD2. With 2 bases clipped from V and 7 bases from J, the junction kept 4 bases outside the gene matches. The CDR3 runs 14 residues. Germline V gives CDR1 MNHEY, CDR2 SVGAGI. CDR3 residues: CASSYGEGSGELFF. The DNA of the CDR3 is TGTGCCAGCAGTTACGGGGAGGGCAGCGGGGAGCTGTTTTTT.

This clonotype was picked up a small number of times. The V gene is TRBV6-1, the J gene TRBJ2-5; 7 bases map to TRBD1. Germline V gene lookup returns CDR1 MNHNS and CDR2 SASEGT. The CDR3 runs 14 residues. With 6 bases clipped from V and 5 bases from J, the junction kept 9 bases outside the gene matches. Here the CDR3 reads CASSRDSTWETQYF. The CDR3 DNA follows: TGTGCCAGCAGCCGGGACAGCACGTGGGAGACCCAGTACTTC.

The rearrangement joins TRBV18 to TRBJ2-1, with D maybe TRBD2 (5 bases). CDR1 and CDR2 from the germline V gene are KGHSH and LQKENI. CDR3 size: 16 residues. With 3 bases removed from V and 3 bases from J, the gap between germline ends came to 15 bases. Here the CDR3 reads CASSPSYGEGYNEQFF. Written as DNA, the CDR3 is TGTGCCAGCTCACCTTCGTACGGGGAAGGCTACAATGAGCAGTTCTTC.

This clonotype was found once. The CDR3 nucleotides read TGTGCCAGCAGCCAACCTGGACAGGGCAACACTGAAGCTTTCTTT. It is translated as CASSQPGQGNTEAFF. V is TRBV16 and J is TRBJ1-1, with 8 bases identical to TRBD1. This CDR3 region has 15 residues. Looked up from germline, CDR1 is KGHSY and CDR2 is FQNENV. Germline trimming cut 2 bases from V and 2 bases from J; bases unmatched to any gene: 4.

The chain is built from TRBV28 and TRBJ2-3; D possibly uses TRBD1 or TRBD2 (6 bases each). Trimming stripped 6 bases from V and 3 bases from J, with 19 bases between. Germline V gene data show CDR1 as MDHEN and CDR2 as SYDVKM. The CDR3 contains 16 residues. The CDR3 here is CASSLAPGGITDTQYF. The CDR3 region has the DNA TGTGCCAGCAGCCTAGCCCCCGGGGGCATAACAGATACGCAGTATTTT.

The chain carries TRBV6-4 and TRBJ1-2; D not resolved. V was shortened by 3 bases and J by 14 bases, with 10 bases between the two germline ends. The CDR3 runs to 10 residues. Germline-derived CDR1 and CDR2 are MRHNA and SNTAGT. The DNA for the CDR3 is TGTGCCAGCAGTGATCTGTCTATAACCTTC. The encoded protein is CASSDLSITF.

This clonotype was detected only a few times. The rearrangement joins TRBV6-1 to TRBJ1-1, with D perhaps matching TRBD1 (5 bases). V gave up 5 bases and J gave up 1 base, with 8 bases separating them. Germline lookup yields CDR1 MNHNS and CDR2 SASEGT. The CDR3 loop spans 13 amino acids. The CDR3, as DNA: TGTGCCAGCAGTTCGGACACGAACACTGAAGCTTTCTTT. Its translation: CASSSDTNTEAFF.

The chain links TRBV3-1 to TRBJ2-1; D not certain. This CDR3 region has 17 residues. Germline CDR1 and CDR2: LGHDT and YNNKEL (reference sequence). The germline V and J ends were trimmed by 4 bases and 0 bases, with 16 bases remaining between them. CDR3 nucleotides: TGTGCCAGCAGCCGCGACTGGCGAGTAAGCTCCTACAATGAGCAGTTCTTC. Its protein is CASSRDWRVSSYNEQFF.

The chain links TRBV2 to TRBJ2-7; TRBD2 matches 7 bases. The junction had 5 bases not matched to a gene; V was cut back by 8 bases and J by 4 bases. The germline CDR1 and CDR2 sequences are SNHLY and FYNNEI. The length of the CDR3 is 12 residues. The CDR3: CASRDGRYEQYF. Here the CDR3 DNA reads TGTGCCAGCCGGGACGGGAGGTACGAGCAGTACTTC.

The chain combines TRBV28 with TRBJ2-5; TRBD1 matches at 9 bases. With V trimmed by 8 bases and J by 4 bases, 17 bases remained unmatched. This CDR3 region has 17 residues. The germline V gene has CDR1 MDHEN and CDR2 SYDVKM. The CDR3, as DNA: TGTGCCAGCCGTCGGATCCCGGGACAGGGAGGAAGAGAGACCCAGTACTTC. Its translation: CASRRIPGQGGRETQYF. The full variable domain, in which reference TRBV28 and TRBJ2-5 provide the parts outside the CDR3, is DVKVTQSSRYLVKRTGEKVFLECVQDMDHENMFWYRQDPGLGLRLIYFSYDVKMKEKGDIPEGYSVSREKKERFSLILESASTNQTSMYLCASRRIPGQGGRETQYFGPGTRLLVL.

This chain connects TRBV6-5 to TRBJ1-1; maybe TRBD1 (5 bases). The CDR3 is made up of 15 amino acids. CDR1 MNHEY and CDR2 SVGAGI come from the germline V gene. Trimming removed 3 bases at V and 1 base at J, with 12 bases between. The CDR3 bases are TGTGCCAGCAGTTATTGGGGCGAGGAGAACACTGAAGCTTTCTTT. Translation gives CASSYWGEENTEAFF.

V usage is TRBV15 and J usage is TRBJ2-6, with 8 bases identical to TRBD2. CDR3 length: 18 amino acids. Germline-derived CDR1 and CDR2 are LNHNV and YYDKDF (reference sequence). The junction had 4 bases not matched to a gene; V was cut back by 0 bases and J by 0 bases. This chain's CDR3 is CATSRDPAGGSGANVLTF. CDR3 DNA: TGTGCCACCAGCAGAGATCCTGCGGGAGGCTCTGGGGCCAACGTCCTGACTTTC. Looking up the rest from reference TRBV15 and TRBJ2-6 gives the full variable domain: DAMVIQNPRYQVTQFGKPVTLSCSQTLNHNVMYWYQQKSSQAPKLLFHYYDKDFNNEADTPDNFQSRRPNTSFCFLDIRSPGLGDTAMYLCATSRDPAGGSGANVLTFGAGSRLTVL.

The chain recombines TRBV5-1 with TRBJ1-4; maybe TRBD1 (6 bases). The CDR3 runs to 16 residues. V was shortened by 4 bases and J by 8 bases, with 21 bases between the two germline ends. CDR1 is SGHRS, CDR2 YFSETQ, per germline. CDR3 sequence: CASSPTEQGGREKLFF. CDR3 coding DNA: TGCGCCAGCAGCCCTACCGAACAGGGCGGAAGAGAAAAACTGTTTTTT.

This chain uses TRBV10-3 with TRBJ2-2; possibly TRBD1 for D (6 bases). V lost 8 bases and J 6 bases, leaving 10 bases between the germline ends. CDR1 is ENHRY and CDR2 is SYGVKD in the germline V gene. CDR3 size: 12 residues. CDR3 DNA: TGTGCCATCGGCAGGGGATCCGGGGAGCTGTTTTTT. Translating gives CAIGRGSGELFF.

The V call is TRBV7-9, the J call TRBJ2-3; TRBD2 aligns across 8 bases. Germline CDR1 is SEHNR and CDR2 is FQNEAQ (reference sequence). V gave up 5 bases and J gave up 3 bases; unmatched junction bases: 7. This CDR3 has 15 residues. CDR3 sequence: CASSPLSGRTDTQYF. DNA for the CDR3: TGTGCCAGCAGCCCCCTGAGCGGGAGAACAGATACGCAGTATTTT.